This T cell receptor beta chain is from a study of read filtering for tumor transcriptome and immune sequencing. For the study at large: Among patients, 17 to 20 were male and 14 female, aged roughly 40 to 90 (mean about 66). IR-seq gave about 4 to 10.27 million TCR reads per sample; RNA-seq gave about 75 to 1,400.

Per the germline V gene, CDR1 is GTSNPN and CDR2 is SVGIG (reference sequence). Deletions cut 7 bases from V and 4 bases from J, with 20 bases between. This CDR3 has 15 amino acids. Molecular barcoded adaptors covering alpha/delta and beta/gamma chains were used on 400 to 450 ng RNA. TCRdb reprocessed the reads via MiXCR and lists one record per CDR3 protein. The sample yields tens of thousands of distinct CDR3 sequences, 20% to 25% seen once. Sequencing was done on a sample of a population of CD138-negative cells sorted from bone marrow. The TCR comes from a donor at least 40 years old with multiple myeloma. V and J are TRBV30 and TRBJ1-3; D is unresolved. CDR3 DNA sequence: TGTGCCTTCCGGCGCCACCCCGCCGGGGGAAACACCATATATTTT. Its translation is CAFRRHPAGGNTIYF.